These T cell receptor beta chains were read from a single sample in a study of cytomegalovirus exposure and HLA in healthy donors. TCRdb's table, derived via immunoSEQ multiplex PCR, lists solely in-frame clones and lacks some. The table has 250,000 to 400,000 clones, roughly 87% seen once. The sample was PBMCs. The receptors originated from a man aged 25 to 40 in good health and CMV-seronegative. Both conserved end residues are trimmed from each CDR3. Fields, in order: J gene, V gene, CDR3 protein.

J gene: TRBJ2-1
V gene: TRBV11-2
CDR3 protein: ASSLLAKIGGEQF

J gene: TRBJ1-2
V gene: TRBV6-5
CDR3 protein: ASSLQGQGPYGYT

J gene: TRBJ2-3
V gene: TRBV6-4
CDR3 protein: ASSDSPGLIPY

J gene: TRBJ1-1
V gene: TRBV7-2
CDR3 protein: ASSFMNTEAF

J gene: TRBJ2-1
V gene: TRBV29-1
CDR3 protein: SVLLAGDEF

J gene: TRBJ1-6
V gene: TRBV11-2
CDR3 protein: ASSLLSLSNSPLH

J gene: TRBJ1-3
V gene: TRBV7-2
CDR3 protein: ASSPQTDSGNTIY

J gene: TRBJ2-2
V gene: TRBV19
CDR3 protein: ASSVSGSTGELF

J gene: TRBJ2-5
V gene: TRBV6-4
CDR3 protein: ASTEQETQY

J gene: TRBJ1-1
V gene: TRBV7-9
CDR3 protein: ASSPQGGQGNTEAF

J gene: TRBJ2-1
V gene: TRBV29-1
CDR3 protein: SVIQGVDEQF

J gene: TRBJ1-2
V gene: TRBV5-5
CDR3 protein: ASSPDRWISYGYT

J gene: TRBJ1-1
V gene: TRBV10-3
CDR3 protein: AISKSAEWVNAF

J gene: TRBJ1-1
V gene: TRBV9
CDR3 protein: ASSVSPLNTEAF

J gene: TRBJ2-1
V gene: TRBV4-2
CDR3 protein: ASSQVGSSYNEQF

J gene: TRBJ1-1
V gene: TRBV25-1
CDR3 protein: ASSLQGIGNTEAF

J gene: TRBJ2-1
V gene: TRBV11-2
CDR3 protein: ASSDISGGQYNEQF

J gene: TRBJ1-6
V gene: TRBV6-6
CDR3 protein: ASSYRDSYSPLH

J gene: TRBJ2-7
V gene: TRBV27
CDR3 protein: ASSLLAGGLEQY

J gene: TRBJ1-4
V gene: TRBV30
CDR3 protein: AWGKVSGARGKLF

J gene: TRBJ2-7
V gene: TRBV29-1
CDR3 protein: SVEFGGAEQY

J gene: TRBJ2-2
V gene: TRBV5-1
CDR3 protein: ASSGANTGELF

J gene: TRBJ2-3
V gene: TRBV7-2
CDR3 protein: ASSLDHTSGSTDTQY

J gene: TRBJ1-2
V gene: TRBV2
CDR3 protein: ANQERTGGYGYT

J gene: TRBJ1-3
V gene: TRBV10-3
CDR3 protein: ATRPGTGVGNTIY

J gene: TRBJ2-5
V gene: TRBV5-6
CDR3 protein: ASSSVGRGKETQY

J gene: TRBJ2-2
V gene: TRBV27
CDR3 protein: ATLTGNTGELF

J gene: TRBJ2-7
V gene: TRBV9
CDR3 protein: ASSVATGNTSLTYEQY

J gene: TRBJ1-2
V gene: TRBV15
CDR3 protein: ATSRDPDYGYT

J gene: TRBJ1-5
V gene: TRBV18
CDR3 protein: ASSPPVTGGEDQPQH

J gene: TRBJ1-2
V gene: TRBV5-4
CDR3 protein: ASRYSRGPNYGYT

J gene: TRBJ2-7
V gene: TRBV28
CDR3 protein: ASRGGGTGPYEQY

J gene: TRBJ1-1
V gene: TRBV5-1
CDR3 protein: ASSLAGAGTEAF

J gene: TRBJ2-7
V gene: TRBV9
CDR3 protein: ASSSGGAYEQY

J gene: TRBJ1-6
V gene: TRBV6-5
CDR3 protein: ASSSETGTVDSPLH

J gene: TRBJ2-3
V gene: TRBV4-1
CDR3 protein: ASSQDNLAGLTDTQY

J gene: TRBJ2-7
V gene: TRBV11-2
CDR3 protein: ASSLELAGVGEQY

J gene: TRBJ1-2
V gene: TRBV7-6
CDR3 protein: ASSNWDRGRGGYT

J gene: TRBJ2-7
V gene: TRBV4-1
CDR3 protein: ASSQATGTDYYEQY

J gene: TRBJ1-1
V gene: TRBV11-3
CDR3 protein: ASSWTGDTEAF

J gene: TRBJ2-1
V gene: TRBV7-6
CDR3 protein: ASSLEIAGGYEQF

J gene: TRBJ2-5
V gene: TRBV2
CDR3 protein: ASRTGTTQETQY

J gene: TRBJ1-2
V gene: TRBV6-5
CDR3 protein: ASSYQGAGYGYT

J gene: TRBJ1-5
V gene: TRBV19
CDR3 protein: ASSPDRGMGSNQPQH

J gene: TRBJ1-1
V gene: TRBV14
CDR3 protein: ASSLTTVAEAF

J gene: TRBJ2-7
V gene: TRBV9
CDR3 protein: ASSVGSGMLAGAYEQY

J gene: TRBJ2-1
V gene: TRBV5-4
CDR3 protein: ASSQGPWTSGHNEQF

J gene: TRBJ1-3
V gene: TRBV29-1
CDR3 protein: SVEGDYSGNTIY

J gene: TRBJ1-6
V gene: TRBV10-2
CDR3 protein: ASKGVLGSPLH

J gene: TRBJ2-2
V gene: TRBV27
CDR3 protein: AIRKLAGTGDTGELF

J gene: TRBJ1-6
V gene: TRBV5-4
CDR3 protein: ASSYGYGHSPLH

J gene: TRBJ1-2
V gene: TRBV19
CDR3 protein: ASSILTDHGYT

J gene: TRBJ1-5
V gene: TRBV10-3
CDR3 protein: AISDRPTGPHQPQH

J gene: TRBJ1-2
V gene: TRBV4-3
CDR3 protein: ASSQSQGAYYGYT

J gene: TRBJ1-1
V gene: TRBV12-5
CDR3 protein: ASGLSRGNTEAF